The clone carrying this T cell receptor (beta chain) was observed a handful of times. Its target is unknown. This CDR3 is built from 14 residues. With 5 bases clipped from V and 5 bases from J, the junction kept 8 bases outside the gene matches. Germline-derived CDR1 and CDR2 are DFQATT and SNEGSKA (reference sequence). TCRdb used MiXCR to reprocess the RT-PCR reads, holding one entry per CDR3 protein. The data contain about 310,000 distinct CDR3 sequences, 22% of them singletons. This sample is drawn from a study of response to subunit inactivated influenza vaccine. General study findings and limits: That few new T cells are recruited by each seasonal influenza vaccination was the authors' suggestion.

The chain links TRBV20-1 to TRBJ1-5, with 8 bases matching TRBD1. The source material was PBMCs from blood, sampled less than 22 months after vaccination. This receptor was taken from a man in his fifties or sixties who received an inactivated influenza vaccine. Written as DNA, the CDR3 is TGCAGTGCTGGACAGGGACCCTCCTATCAGCCCCAGCATTTT. Translating gives CSAGQGPSYQPQHF.